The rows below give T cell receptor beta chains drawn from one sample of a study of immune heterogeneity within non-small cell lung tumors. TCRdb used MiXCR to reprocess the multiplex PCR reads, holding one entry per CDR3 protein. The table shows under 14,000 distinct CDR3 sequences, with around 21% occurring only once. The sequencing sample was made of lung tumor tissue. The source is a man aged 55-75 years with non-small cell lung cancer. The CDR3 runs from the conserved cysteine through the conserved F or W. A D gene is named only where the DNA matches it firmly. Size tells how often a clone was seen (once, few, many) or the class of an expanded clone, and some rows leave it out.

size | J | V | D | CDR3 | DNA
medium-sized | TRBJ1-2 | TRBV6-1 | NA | CASSPGSFGGYTF | TGTGCCAGCAGTCCGGGATCCTTTGGGGGCTACACCTTC
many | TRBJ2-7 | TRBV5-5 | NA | CASSLPATYEQYF | TGTGCCAGCAGCTTGCCTGCAACCTACGAGCAGTACTTC
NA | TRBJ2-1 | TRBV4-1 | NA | CASSQDNTGTDNEQFF | TGCGCCAGCAGCCAAGATAACACAGGGACCGACAATGAGCAGTTCTTC
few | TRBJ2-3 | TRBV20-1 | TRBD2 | CSARGLAGTDTQYF | TGCAGTGCTAGAGGGCTAGCGGGCACAGATACGCAGTATTTT
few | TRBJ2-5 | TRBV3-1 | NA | CASSHLKETQYF | TGTGCCAGCAGCCATCTTAAAGAGACCCAGTACTTC
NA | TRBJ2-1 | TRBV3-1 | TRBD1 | CASSQVGDRAEQFF | TGTGCCAGCAGCCAAGTTGGGGACAGGGCTGAGCAGTTCTTC
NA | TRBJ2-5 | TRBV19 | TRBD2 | CASSRPGGPWETQYF | TGTGCCAGTAGTCGACCGGGAGGGCCGTGGGAGACCCAGTACTTC
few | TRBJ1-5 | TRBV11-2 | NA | CASSLGGGQPQHF | TGTGCCAGCAGCTTAGGAGGGGGGCAGCCCCAGCATTTT
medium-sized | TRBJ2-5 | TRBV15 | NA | CATSRDRAQETQYF | TGTGCCACCAGCAGAGACAGGGCGCAAGAGACCCAGTACTTC
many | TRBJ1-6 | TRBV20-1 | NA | CSALRDNSYNSPLHF | TGCAGTGCTTTACGGGACAATAGTTATAATTCACCCCTCCACTTT
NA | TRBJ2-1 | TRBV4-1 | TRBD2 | CASSQEVLAGVYSRFF | TGCGCCAGCAGCCAAGAAGTCCTAGCGGGAGTTTATAGTCGGTTCTTC
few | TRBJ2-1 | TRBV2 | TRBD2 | CASSGGLAGGPNEQFF | TGTGCCAGCAGTGGGGGCCTAGCGGGAGGGCCCAATGAGCAGTTCTTC
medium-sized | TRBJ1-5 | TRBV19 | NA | CASSISVFQPQHF | TGTGCCAGTAGTATTTCAGTATTTCAGCCCCAGCATTTT
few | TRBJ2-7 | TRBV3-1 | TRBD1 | CASSPQGDRVRGEQYF | TGTGCCAGCAGCCCCCAAGGGGACAGGGTAAGAGGAGAGCAGTACTTC
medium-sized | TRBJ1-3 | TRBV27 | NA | CASSLQGGNTIYF | TGTGCCAGCAGTTTACAGGGTGGAAACACCATATATTTT
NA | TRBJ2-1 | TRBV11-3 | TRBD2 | CASSLETGGYNEHFF | TGTGCCAGCAGCTTAGAGACGGGAGGGTACAATGAGCATTTCTTC
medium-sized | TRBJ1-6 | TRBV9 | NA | CASSFDSPNSPLHF | TGTGCCAGCAGCTTCGACAGTCCAAATTCACCCCTCCACTTT
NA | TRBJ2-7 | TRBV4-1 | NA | CASSPTQGLHEQYF | TGCGCCAGCAGCCCCACCCAGGGGCTACACGAGCAGTACTTC
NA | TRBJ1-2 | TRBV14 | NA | CASSPGSYGYTF | TGTGCCAGCAGCCCTGGGAGCTATGGCTACACCTTC
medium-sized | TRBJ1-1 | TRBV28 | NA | CASSFKGAFQKAEAFF | TGTGCCAGCAGTTTTAAAGGGGCCTTCCAAAAGGCTGAAGCTTTCTTT
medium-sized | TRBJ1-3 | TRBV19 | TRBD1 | CASSPRQGTYGNTIYF | TGTGCCAGTAGTCCCCGACAGGGGACTTATGGAAACACCATATATTTT
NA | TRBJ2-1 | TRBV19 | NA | CASSSEGPYNEQFF | TGTGCCAGTAGTAGCGAGGGTCCCTACAATGAGCAGTTCTTC
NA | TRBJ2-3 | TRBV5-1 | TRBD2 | CASSLGRGLGDTDTQYF | TGCGCCAGCAGCTTGGGACGGGGACTAGGGGACACAGATACGCAGTATTTT
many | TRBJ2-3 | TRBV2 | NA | CASFQDWGTDTQYF | TGTGCCAGCTTTCAGGATTGGGGCACAGATACGCAGTATTTT
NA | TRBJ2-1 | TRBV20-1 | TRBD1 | CSAISGQGAYNEQFF | TGCAGTGCCATTTCCGGACAGGGGGCATACAATGAGCAGTTCTTC
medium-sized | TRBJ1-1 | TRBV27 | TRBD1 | CASSLQGRGPTMNTEAFF | TGTGCCAGCAGTCTACAGGGAAGGGGGCCTACAATGAACACTGAAGCTTTCTTT
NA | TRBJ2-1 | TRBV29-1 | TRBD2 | CSANPVASGSDNEQFF | TGCAGCGCCAATCCGGTGGCTAGCGGGAGCGACAATGAGCAGTTCTTC
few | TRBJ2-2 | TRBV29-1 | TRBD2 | CSGRQGGTTGELFF | TGCAGCGGACGGCAGGGCGGGACTACGGGGGAGCTGTTTTTT
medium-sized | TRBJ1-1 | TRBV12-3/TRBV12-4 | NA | CATKTALLTNTEAFF | TGTGCCACCAAGACAGCGCTACTAACGAACACTGAAGCTTTCTTT
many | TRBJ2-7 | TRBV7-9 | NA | CASSQYEQYF | TGTGCCAGCTCTCAATACGAGCAGTACTTC
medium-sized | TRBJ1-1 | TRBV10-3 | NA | CAIREGQNTEAFF | TGTGCCATCAGGGAGGGACAGAACACTGAAGCTTTCTTT
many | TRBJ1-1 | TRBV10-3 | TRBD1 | CAITRGTALNTEAFF | TGTGCCATCACCAGAGGGACAGCTTTGAACACTGAAGCTTTCTTT
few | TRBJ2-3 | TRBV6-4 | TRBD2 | CASRRSSSGPTDTQYF | TGTGCCAGCAGGCGATCCTCTAGCGGGCCCACAGATACGCAGTATTTT
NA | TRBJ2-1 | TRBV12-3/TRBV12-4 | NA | CASSFRDSNEQFF | TGTGCCAGCAGTTTTCGGGATTCCAATGAGCAGTTCTTC
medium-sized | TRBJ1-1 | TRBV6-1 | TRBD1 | CASSFRTGEATEAFF | TGTGCCAGCAGTTTCCGGACAGGGGAGGCCACTGAAGCTTTCTTT
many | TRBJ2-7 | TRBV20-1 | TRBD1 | CSARPGTGGYEQYF | TGCAGTGCCAGACCCGGGACAGGGGGGTACGAGCAGTACTTC
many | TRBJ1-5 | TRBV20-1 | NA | CSASGGNQPQHF | TGCAGTGCTAGCGGGGGAAATCAGCCCCAGCATTTT
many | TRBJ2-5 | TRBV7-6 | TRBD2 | CASSPRGRAEETQYF | TGTGCCAGCAGCCCCCGGGGGAGGGCCGAGGAGACCCAGTACTTC
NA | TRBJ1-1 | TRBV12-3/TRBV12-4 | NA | CASRLAGPPEAFF | TGTGCCAGCAGGTTAGCGGGGCCTCCCGAAGCTTTCTTT
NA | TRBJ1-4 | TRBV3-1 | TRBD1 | CASSHPDRGGKKLFF | TGTGCCAGCAGCCACCCGGACAGGGGGGGGAAAAAACTGTTTTTT
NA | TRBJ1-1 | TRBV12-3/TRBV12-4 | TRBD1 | CASSRPTGTTEAFF | TGTGCCAGCAGTCGACCGACAGGGACCACTGAAGCTTTCTTT
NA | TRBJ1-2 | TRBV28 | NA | CASSEGGATYGYTF | TGTGCCAGCAGTGAGGGGGGCGCAACCTATGGCTACACCTTC
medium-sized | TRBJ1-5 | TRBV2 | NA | CASSADGLNQPQHF | TGTGCCAGCAGTGCCGACGGATTAAATCAGCCCCAGCATTTT
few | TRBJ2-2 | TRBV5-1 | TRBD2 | CASSSRGDTGELFF | TGCGCCAGCAGCTCTCGGGGGGACACCGGGGAGCTGTTTTTT
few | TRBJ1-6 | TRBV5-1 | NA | CASSLAVGSSPLHF | TGCGCCAGCAGCTTGGCCGTAGGGAGTTCACCCCTCCACTTT
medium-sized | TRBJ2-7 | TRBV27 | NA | CASSAGRYYEQYF | TGTGCCAGCAGTGCAGGACGATACTACGAGCAGTACTTC
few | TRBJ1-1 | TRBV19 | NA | CASAHIMNTEAFF | TGTGCCAGTGCACACATCATGAACACTGAAGCTTTCTTT
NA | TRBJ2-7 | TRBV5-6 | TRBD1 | CASSLGGDRFKEQYF | TGTGCCAGCAGCTTGGGGGGGGACAGGTTCAAAGAGCAGTACTTC
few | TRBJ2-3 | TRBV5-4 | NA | CASSSNVRGSTDTQYF | TGTGCCAGCAGCTCCAATGTGAGAGGCTCCACAGATACGCAGTATTTT